This T cell receptor (beta chain) originates from a study of blood T cell repertoires in COVID-19. About the research overall: The analysed material was cDNA or gDNA that came from T cells, B-cell-depleted T cells, or PBMCs.

V lost 1 base to trimming and J lost 6 bases; unmatched junction nucleotides: 6. CDR3 length equals 15 residues. Germline V lookup: CDR1 GTSNPN, CDR2 SVGIG (reference sequence). Assay used: immunoSEQ multiplex PCR; TCRdb lists only in-frame clones, some missing. The data show 200,000 to 300,000 clones, 88% seen once. Participants, roughly 18 to 100 years old, spanned around 25 US areas. Material for sequencing was PBMCs or T cells enriched from blood (not recorded which). The V and J genes are TRBV30 and TRBJ1-5; 10 bases are shared with TRBD1. The clonotype was recovered from a woman aged 40-49 years with acute COVID-19. CDR3 sequence reads: CAWSGGQGVAQPQHF. CDR3 DNA: TGTGCCTGGAGTGGAGGACAGGGGGTTGCTCAGCCCCAGCATTTT. Together with reference TRBV30 and TRBJ1-5, the CDR3 gives the full variable domain: SQTIHQWPATLVQPVGSPLSLECTVEGTSNPNLYWYRQAAGRGLQLLFYSVGIGQISSEVPQNLSASRPQDRQFILSSKKLLLSDSGFYLCAWSGGQGVAQPQHFGDGTRLSIL.